The source of this T cell receptor beta chain is a study of cytomegalovirus exposure and HLA in healthy donors. Study-wide points: Apparent HLA restriction characterized most CMV-associated TCR beta chains in a later analysis. Researchers counted roughly 150 TCR beta chains as cytomegalovirus-associated.

60 Vbeta and 13 Jbeta primers were used in PCR. Sequencing was performed with immunoSEQ multiplex PCR; in TCRdb, only in-frame clones are kept and a portion is missing. Of some 120,000 clones detected, 78% appear once; the ten largest clones hold approximately 6.5%. Comments on this clone: The antigen is not known.

The receptor's source is a woman aged 40 to 50 in good health and CMV-seronegative. Material for sequencing was PBMCs.

This CDR3 is CASSLSDPRANEKLFF. The CDR3 nucleotides are TGTGCCAGCAGCTTAAGTGACCCCAGGGCTAATGAAAAACTGTTTTTT. The chain combines TRBV7-9 with TRBJ1-4; D perhaps matches TRBD1 (5 bases). V was pared by 2 bases and J by 3 bases, with 13 bases between. The CDR3 is 16 residues long. Germline loops: CDR1 SEHNR, CDR2 FQNEAQ (reference sequence).